The clone carrying this TCR beta chain is a singleton in its sample. Its antigen remains unidentified. The CDR3 covers 15 residues. V was clipped by 4 bases and J by 0 bases, with 11 bases between them. Germline lookup yields CDR1 MGHDK and CDR2 SYGVNS. Sequencing was performed with immunoSEQ multiplex PCR; in TCRdb, only in-frame clones are kept and a portion is missing. The sample carries roughly 2,000,000 clones, just over 90% recorded once. This record belongs to a study of shared clonotypes between healthy human individuals. Study observations and caveats: Measured sharing among donors was expected to vary with sequencing depth.

Naive CD8 cells, CD45RO-negative and positively selected for CCR7, excluded terminally differentiated effector memory CD45RA+ cells. The rearrangement uses TRBV25-1 and TRBJ2-3; no clear D gene. Sample: naive CD8+ T cells from PBMCs. The receptor was derived from a man aged 18 to 30 in good health. Some clones in this sample may be carry-over from other donors' samples. The DNA for the CDR3 is TGTGCCAGCAGTGCGTGGTGGCAAAGCACAGATACGCAGTATTTT. Its translation: CASSAWWQSTDTQYF.